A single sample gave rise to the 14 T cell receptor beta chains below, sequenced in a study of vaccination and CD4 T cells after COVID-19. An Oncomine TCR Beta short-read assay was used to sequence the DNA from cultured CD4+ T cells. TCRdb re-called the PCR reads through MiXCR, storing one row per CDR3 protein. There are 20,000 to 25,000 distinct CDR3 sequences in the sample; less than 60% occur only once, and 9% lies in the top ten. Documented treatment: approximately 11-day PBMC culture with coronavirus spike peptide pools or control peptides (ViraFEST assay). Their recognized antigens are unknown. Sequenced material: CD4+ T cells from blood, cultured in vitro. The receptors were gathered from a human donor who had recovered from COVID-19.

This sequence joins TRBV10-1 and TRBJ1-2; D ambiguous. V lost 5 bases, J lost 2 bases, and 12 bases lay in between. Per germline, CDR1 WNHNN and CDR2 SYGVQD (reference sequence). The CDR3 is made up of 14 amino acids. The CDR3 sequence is CASSTAGFNYGYTF. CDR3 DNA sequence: TGCGCCAGCAGTACGGCGGGGTTCAACTATGGCTACACCTTC.

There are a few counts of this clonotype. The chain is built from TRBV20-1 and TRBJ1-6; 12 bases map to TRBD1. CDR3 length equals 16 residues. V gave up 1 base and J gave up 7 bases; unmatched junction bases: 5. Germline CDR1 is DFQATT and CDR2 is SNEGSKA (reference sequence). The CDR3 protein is CSARGAGQGANSPLHF. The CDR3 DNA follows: TGCAGTGCTAGAGGGGCGGGACAGGGGGCCAATTCACCCCTCCACTTT.

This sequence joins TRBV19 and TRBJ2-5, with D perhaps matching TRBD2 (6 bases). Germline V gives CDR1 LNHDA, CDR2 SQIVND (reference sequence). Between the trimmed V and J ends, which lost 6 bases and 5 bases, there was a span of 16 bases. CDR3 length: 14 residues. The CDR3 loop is CASRPGRGVETQYF. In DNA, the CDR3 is TGTGCCAGTAGACCGGGTCGCGGGGTGGAGACCCAGTACTTC.

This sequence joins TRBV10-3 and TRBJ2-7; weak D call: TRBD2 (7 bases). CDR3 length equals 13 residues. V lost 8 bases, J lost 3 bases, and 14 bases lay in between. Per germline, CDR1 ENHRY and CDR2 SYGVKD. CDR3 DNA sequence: TGTGCCATCGGGGGGGAGGGGGACTACGAGCAGTACTTC. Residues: CAIGGEGDYEQYF.

The CDR3 sequence is CASSPVGGNQPQHF. The CDR3, as DNA: TGTGCCAGCAGCCCCGTGGGAGGCAATCAGCCCCAGCATTTT. J is TRBJ1-5 and V is TRBV6-1; D unresolved. V was cut by 6 bases and J by 2 bases, with 11 bases left in between. Germline V gene data show CDR1 as MNHNS and CDR2 as SASEGT. This CDR3 has 14 amino acids.

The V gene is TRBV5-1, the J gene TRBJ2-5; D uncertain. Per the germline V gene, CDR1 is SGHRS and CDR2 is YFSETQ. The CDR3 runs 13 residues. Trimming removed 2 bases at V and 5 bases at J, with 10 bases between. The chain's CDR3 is CASSLADRETQYF. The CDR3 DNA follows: TGCGCCAGCAGCTTAGCCGACCGGGAGACCCAGTACTTC.

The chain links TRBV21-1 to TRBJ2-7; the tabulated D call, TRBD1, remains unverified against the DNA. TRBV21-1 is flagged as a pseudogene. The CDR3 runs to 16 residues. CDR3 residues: CARDVWRGGGINEQYF. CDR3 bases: TGTGCCAGAGATGTATGGCGCGGCGGGGGTATCAACGAGCAGTACTTC.

The CDR3 region is CASSWGRSSSTDTQYF. CDR3 bases: TGTGCCAGCAGCTGGGGACGGAGTAGTAGCACAGATACGCAGTATTTT. The chain couples TRBV11-3 to TRBJ2-3, with D perhaps matching TRBD1 or TRBD2 (5 bases each). This CDR3 is 16 amino acids long. Trimming cost V 4 bases and J 0 bases, with 14 bases left between them. Per the germline V gene, CDR1 is SGHNT and CDR2 is YENEEA. Full variable domain (remainder filled in from reference TRBV11-3 and TRBJ2-3): EAGVVQSPRYKIIEKKQPVAFWCNPISGHNTLYWYLQNLGQGPELLIRYENEEAVDDSQLPKDRFSAERLKGVDSTLKIQPAELGDSAVYLCASSWGRSSSTDTQYFGPGTRLTVL.

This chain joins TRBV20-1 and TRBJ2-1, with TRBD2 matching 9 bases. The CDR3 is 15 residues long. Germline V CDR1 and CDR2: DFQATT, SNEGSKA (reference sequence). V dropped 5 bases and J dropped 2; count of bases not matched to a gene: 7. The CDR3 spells CSAFLAGVAYNEQFF. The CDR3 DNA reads TGCAGTGCTTTCTTAGCGGGAGTAGCCTACAATGAGCAGTTCTTC.

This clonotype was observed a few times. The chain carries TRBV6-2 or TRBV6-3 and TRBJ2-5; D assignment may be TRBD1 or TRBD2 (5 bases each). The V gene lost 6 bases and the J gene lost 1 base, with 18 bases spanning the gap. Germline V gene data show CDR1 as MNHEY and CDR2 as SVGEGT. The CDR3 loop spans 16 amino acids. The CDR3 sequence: CASSPGRLGVQETQYF. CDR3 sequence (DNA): TGTGCCAGCAGCCCGGGACGCCTGGGGGTCCAAGAGACCCAGTACTTC.

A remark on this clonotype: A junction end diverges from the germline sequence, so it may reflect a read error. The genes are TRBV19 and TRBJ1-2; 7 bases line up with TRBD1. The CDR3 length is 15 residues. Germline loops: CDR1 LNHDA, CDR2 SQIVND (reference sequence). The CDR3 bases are TGTACCAGTTACTCAGGGGGGACCCTGGGCTATGGCTACACCTTC. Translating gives CTSYSGGTLGYGYTF.

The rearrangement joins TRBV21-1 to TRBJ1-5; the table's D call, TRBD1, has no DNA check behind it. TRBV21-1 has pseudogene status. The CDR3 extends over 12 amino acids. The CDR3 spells CASQGEGQPQHF. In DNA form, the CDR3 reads TGTGCCAGTCAGGGAGAGGGTCAGCCCCAGCATTTT.

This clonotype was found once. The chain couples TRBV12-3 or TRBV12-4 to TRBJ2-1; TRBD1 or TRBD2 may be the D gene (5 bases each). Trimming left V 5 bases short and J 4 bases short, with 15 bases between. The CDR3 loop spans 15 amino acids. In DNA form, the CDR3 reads TGTGCCAGCAGTCTCCCGGGACCTACTTACAATGAGCAGTTCTTC. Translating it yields CASSLPGPTYNEQFF.

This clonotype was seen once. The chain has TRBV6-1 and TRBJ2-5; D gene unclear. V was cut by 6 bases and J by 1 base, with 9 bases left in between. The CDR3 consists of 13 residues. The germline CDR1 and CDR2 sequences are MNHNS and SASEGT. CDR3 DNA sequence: TGTGCCAGCAGGCGGATCGTCCAAGAGACCCAGTACTTC. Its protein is CASRRIVQETQYF.